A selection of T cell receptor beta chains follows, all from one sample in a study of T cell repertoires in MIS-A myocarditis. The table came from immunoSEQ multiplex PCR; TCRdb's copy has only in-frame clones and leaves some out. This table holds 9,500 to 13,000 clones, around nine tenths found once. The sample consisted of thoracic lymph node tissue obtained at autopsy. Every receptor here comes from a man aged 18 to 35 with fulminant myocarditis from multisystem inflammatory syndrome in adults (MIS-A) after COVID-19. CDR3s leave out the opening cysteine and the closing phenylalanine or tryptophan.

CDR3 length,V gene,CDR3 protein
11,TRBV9,ASSVGTTYEQY
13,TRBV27,ASSLSMDSRYGYT
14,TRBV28,ASSLYRDRGFREQF
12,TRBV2,ASRGTGWLETQY
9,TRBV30,AAERNTEAF
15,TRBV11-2,ASSWGSGRNKKETQY
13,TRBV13,ASSFRTGSTDTQY
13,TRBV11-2,ASSPQRGFWDEQY
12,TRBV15,ATTLGASNQPQH
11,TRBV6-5,ASRRDGNQPQH
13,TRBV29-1,SVQTSGGSYNEQF
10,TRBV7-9,ASSGESYEQY
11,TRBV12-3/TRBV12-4,ASSSTGGGGYT
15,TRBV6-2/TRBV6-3,ASSYSDHRGSNQPQH
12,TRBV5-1,ASSLSEGDQPQH
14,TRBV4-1,ASSPEEGVSSDTQY
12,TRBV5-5,ASSLEAATYEQY
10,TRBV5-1,ASSSLGGEQY
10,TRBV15,ATSRGNTEAF
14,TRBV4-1,ASSHPGQGVHTEAF
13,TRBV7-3,ASSPGQGNTGELF
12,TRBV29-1,SVVLAGGANVLT
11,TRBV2,ASRGQANQPQH
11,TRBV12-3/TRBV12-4,ASSWTTNTEAF
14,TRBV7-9,ASSFFLGQGYNEQF
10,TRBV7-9,AGSFGIYGYT
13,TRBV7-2,ASSLDPAVGVEAF
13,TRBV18,ASSPPSKGAYEQY
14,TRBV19,ASSRSGGNSNQPQH
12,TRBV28,ASSLHPGGQPQH
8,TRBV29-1,SVLGEKLF
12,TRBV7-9,ASSQQGSVPPAD
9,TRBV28,AIRDYNEQF
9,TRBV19,ASGIGHEQY
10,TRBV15,ATRESNQPQH
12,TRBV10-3,AISEDSTNQPQH
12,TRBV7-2,ASSLISYNQPQH
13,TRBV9,ASSVDQGDYTEAF
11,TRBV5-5,ASSLAGGREQY
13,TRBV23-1,ASSQSGTVSEKLF